Given below is one T cell receptor beta chain in context. What it binds is not known. Method: immunoSEQ multiplex PCR; TCRdb's copy keeps in-frame clones and lacks some. This table has about 110,000 clones, under 85% appearing once. Trimming shortened V by 4 bases and J by 0 bases, and 10 bases separated the two germline ends. From germline, CDR1 is SEHNR and CDR2 FQNEAQ (reference sequence). CDR3 length equals 14 residues. The data belong to a study of cytomegalovirus exposure and HLA in healthy donors. Study-wide results and caveats: It was confirmed in vitro that a few of the CMV-associated chains were specific for CMV antigens. Reportedly, diagnosis of cytomegalovirus status by the classifier showed high specificity and sensitivity.

Material: PBMCs. J is TRBJ2-7 and V is TRBV7-9, with D possibly being TRBD2 (5 bases). The origin of this receptor is a woman aged 18-35 years in good health and CMV-seronegative. The CDR3 sequence: CASSSDSYSYEQYF. The CDR3 DNA follows: TGTGCCAGCAGCTCGGACTCTTACTCCTACGAGCAGTACTTC.